This TCR beta chain was retrieved from a study of cytomegalovirus exposure and HLA in healthy donors. V was clipped by 0 bases and J by 4 bases, with 10 bases between them. The CDR3 sequence is 15 residues long. CDR1 and CDR2 from the germline V gene are SGHKS and YYEKEE (reference sequence). PCR used 60 Vbeta primers and 13 Jbeta primers. Sequencing was performed with immunoSEQ multiplex PCR; in TCRdb, only in-frame clones are kept and a portion is missing. The sample records about 240,000 clones, more than 75% being singletons. The chain uses TRBV5-5 and TRBJ1-4; tentative D call: TRBD1 (6 bases). The receptor was derived from a girl aged 2-10 years in good health and CMV-seronegative. Specimen: PBMCs. CDR3 region: CASSLGTAINEKLFF. As DNA, the CDR3 is TGTGCCAGCAGCTTGGGGACAGCTATTAATGAAAAACTGTTTTTT.